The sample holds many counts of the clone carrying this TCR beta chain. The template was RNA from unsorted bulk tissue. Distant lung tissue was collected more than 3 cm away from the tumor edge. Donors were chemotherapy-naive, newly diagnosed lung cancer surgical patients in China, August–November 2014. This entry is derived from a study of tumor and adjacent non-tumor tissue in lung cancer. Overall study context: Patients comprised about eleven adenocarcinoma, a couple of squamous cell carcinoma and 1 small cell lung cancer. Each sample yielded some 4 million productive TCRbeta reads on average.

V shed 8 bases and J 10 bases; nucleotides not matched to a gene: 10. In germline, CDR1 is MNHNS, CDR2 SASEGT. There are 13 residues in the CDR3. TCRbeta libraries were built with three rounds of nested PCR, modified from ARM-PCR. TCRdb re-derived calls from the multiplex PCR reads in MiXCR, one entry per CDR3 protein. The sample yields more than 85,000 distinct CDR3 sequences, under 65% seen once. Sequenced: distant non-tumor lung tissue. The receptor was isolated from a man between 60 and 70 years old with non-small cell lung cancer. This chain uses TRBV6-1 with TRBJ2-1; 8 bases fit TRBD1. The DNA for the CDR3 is TGTGCCAGCCACCACGGACAGGGTTGGGAGCAGTTCTTC. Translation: CASHHGQGWEQFF.